The 23 T cell receptor beta chains given below trace back to one sample, sequenced in a study of blood T cell repertoires in COVID-19. The protocol was immunoSEQ multiplex PCR, while the TCRdb copy is restricted to in-frame clones and leaves out a portion. Of about 190,000 clones in the sample, around 83% are singletons; the top ten hold under 30%. The source material was PBMCs or T cells enriched from blood (not recorded which). These receptors were obtained from a middle-aged woman in a cohort exposed to, infected with or recovered from COVID-19 (not recorded which).

This rearrangement joins TRBV29-1 to TRBJ1-1; maybe TRBD1 (6 bases). CDR3 length equals 13 residues. Germline CDR1 SQVTM, CDR2 ANQGSEA. Trimming pared 6 bases from V and 7 bases from J, leaving 18 bases between. CDR3 amino acids: CSVPVTRGGEAFF. The CDR3 DNA follows: TGCAGCGTCCCGGTCACAAGGGGGGGTGAAGCTTTCTTT.

The V call is TRBV6-5, the J call TRBJ1-5; possible D gene TRBD1, 5 bases. Trimming cost V 5 bases and J 7 bases, with 18 bases left between them. From germline, CDR1 is MNHEY and CDR2 SVGAGI. The CDR3 covers 15 residues. The CDR3 DNA follows: TGTGCCAGCAGTCGAGGAACGCAGGGAGGACAGCCCCAGCATTTT. Its protein product is CASSRGTQGGQPQHF.

The V and J genes are TRBV7-2 and TRBJ1-1, with D perhaps TRBD1 (5 bases). There are 13 residues in the CDR3. Germline CDR1 and CDR2: SGHTA and FQGNSA. Deletions cut 5 bases from V and 2 bases from J, with 9 bases between. CDR3 nucleotides: TGTGCCAGCAGCCCTGACAGTAACACTGAAGCTTTCTTT. This translates into CASSPDSNTEAFF.

The V gene is TRBV27, the J gene TRBJ1-5, with D unresolved. The CDR3 runs 13 residues. Trimming shortened V by 3 bases and J by 4 bases, and 7 bases separated the two germline ends. From germline, CDR1 is MNHEY and CDR2 SMNVEV (reference sequence). The CDR3 nucleotides read TGTGCCAGCAGTTTCGCGGGGAATCAGCCCCAGCATTTT. It yields the protein CASSFAGNQPQHF.

The CDR3: CASSPLEDTEAFF. CDR3 sequence (DNA): TGTGCCAGCAGCCCTTTGGAGGACACTGAAGCTTTCTTT. This chain uses TRBV5-4 with TRBJ1-1, with D unclear. V lost 4 bases to trimming and J lost 3 bases, with 10 bases between them. The CDR3 has 13 amino acids. Germline V gene lookup returns CDR1 SGHNT and CDR2 YYREEE (reference sequence).

The chain recombines TRBV5-1 with TRBJ1-1; D is perhaps TRBD1 (6 bases). With 0 bases removed from V and 6 bases from J, the gap between germline ends came to 24 bases. CDR1 SGHRS and CDR2 YFSETQ come from the germline V gene. The CDR3 consists of 18 residues. DNA for the CDR3: TGCGCCAGCAGCTTGGCAGGGGCGGTTGGACAGTGGTTTTCTGAAGCTTTCTTT. Encoded protein: CASSLAGAVGQWFSEAFF. The full variable domain, its missing parts supplied by reference TRBV5-1 and TRBJ1-1, is KAGVTQTPRYLIKTRGQQVTLSCSPISGHRSVSWYQQTPGQGLQFLFEYFSETQRNKGNFPGRFSGRQFSNSRSEMNVSTLELGDSALYLCASSLAGAVGQWFSEAFFGQGTRLTVV.

The chain combines TRBV9 with TRBJ2-7; TRBD2 aligns across 7 bases. The V gene's germline CDR1 is SGDLS and CDR2 YYNGEE. The CDR3 covers 15 residues. J lost 4 bases, V lost 0 bases, and 7 bases had no gene match. The DNA of the CDR3 is TGTGCCAGCAGCGTAGATGGCGGGAGCTGGTACGAGCAGTACTTC. Translating it yields CASSVDGGSWYEQYF.

This rearrangement joins TRBV3-1 (or the pseudogene TRBV3-2) to TRBJ2-1; 8 bases align to TRBD1. V lost 8 bases, J lost 6 bases, and 9 bases stayed unmatched. The CDR3 is 14 residues long. The germline V gene has CDR1 LGHDT and CDR2 YNNKEL (reference sequence). CDR3 DNA: TGTGCCAGCCAACAGGGGGTCGTAGGCAATGAGCAGTTCTTC. The encoded protein is CASQQGVVGNEQFF.

Here the CDR3 DNA reads TGTGCCAGCAGTACCCGGACAGGGGGGACTGAAGCTTTCTTT. Translating gives CASSTRTGGTEAFF. The chain carries TRBV6-5 and TRBJ1-1; 10 positions agree with TRBD1. CDR3 size: 14 residues. J was trimmed by 5 bases and V by 5 bases; bases with no gene match: 5. The germline gives CDR1 MNHEY, CDR2 SVGAGI.

This chain links TRBV5-8 with TRBJ2-2, with D unresolved. Germline CDR1 is SGHTS and CDR2 is YDEGEE. CDR3 size: 14 residues. V gave up 8 bases and J gave up 3 bases, with 14 bases separating them. CDR3 loop: CARPGLRDTGELFF. The CDR3 DNA reads TGTGCCAGACCTGGCCTCCGGGACACCGGGGAGCTGTTTTTT.

This chain joins TRBV7-2 and TRBJ1-1; D unresolved. Trimming shortened V by 5 bases and J by 5 bases, and 21 bases separated the two germline ends. This CDR3 has 16 amino acids. Per the germline V gene, CDR1 is SGHTA and CDR2 is FQGNSA. The CDR3: CASSPHRSKGETEAFF. Written as DNA, the CDR3 is TGTGCCAGCAGCCCACATAGGTCTAAGGGAGAAACTGAAGCTTTCTTT.

The chain employs TRBV18 and TRBJ2-2; no clear D gene. Germline V gene sequence: CDR1 KGHSH, CDR2 LQKENI. There are 13 residues in the CDR3. V lost 4 bases to trimming and J lost 1 base, with 4 bases between them. The DNA of the CDR3 is TGTGCCAGCTCACTAGAGAACACCGGGGAGCTGTTTTTT. Translated, it gives CASSLENTGELFF.

This clone was detected only once. This CDR3 is CSVDHPEGAEAFF. CDR3 nucleotide sequence: TGCAGCGTTGATCACCCGGAAGGGGCTGAAGCTTTCTTT. This sequence joins TRBV29-1 and TRBJ1-1; maybe TRBD1 (5 bases). The CDR3 loop spans 13 amino acids. Trimming pared 3 bases from V and 6 bases from J, leaving 14 bases between. Per the germline V gene, CDR1 is SQVTM and CDR2 is ANQGSEA.

CDR3 region: CASSPGTEFPLKELFF. Written as DNA, the CDR3 is TGTGCCAGTAGTCCAGGGACAGAGTTCCCATTGAAGGAGCTGTTTTTT. This chain joins TRBV19 and TRBJ2-2; TRBD1 agrees at 7 bases. Per germline, CDR1 LNHDA and CDR2 SQIVND (reference sequence). CDR3 length: 16 amino acids. J was trimmed by 10 bases and V by 5 bases; bases with no gene match: 16.

V gene TRBV13 combines with J gene TRBJ2-7, with 10 bases matching TRBD2. The V segment lost 7 bases and the J segment 3 bases; nucleotides outside the gene matches: 6. The CDR3 spans 14 residues. From germline, CDR1 is PRHDT and CDR2 FYEKMQ (reference sequence). The CDR3 loop reads CASTERGGNYEQYF. The CDR3 DNA is TGTGCCAGCACCGAGCGGGGGGGGAACTACGAGCAGTACTTC.

CDR3: CASSPLAGGDNEQFF. CDR3 coding DNA: TGCGCCAGCAGCCCACTAGCGGGCGGGGACAATGAGCAGTTCTTC. The J gene is TRBJ2-1, the V gene TRBV4-1, with 9 positions matching TRBD2. Germline V gives CDR1 MGHRA, CDR2 YSYEKL. V shed 4 bases and J 5 bases; nucleotides not matched to a gene: 6. The length of the CDR3 is 15 residues.

The V gene is TRBV6-5, the J gene TRBJ2-1; 16 bases map to TRBD2. Germline lookup yields CDR1 MNHEY and CDR2 SVGAGI. This CDR3 has 15 amino acids. V was clipped by 6 bases and J by 7 bases; unmatched bases: 3. CDR3 region: CASSLGLAGGNEQFF. The CDR3 region has the DNA TGTGCCAGCAGCCTGGGACTAGCGGGAGGGAATGAGCAGTTCTTC.

DNA for the CDR3: TGCGCCAGCAGCCATAACAGGGTACCGAACACTGAAGCTTTCTTT. Translation gives CASSHNRVPNTEAFF. The gene calls are TRBV4-1 and TRBJ1-1; tentatively, D is TRBD1 (6 bases). Germline values: CDR1 MGHRA, CDR2 YSYEKL. This CDR3 has 15 amino acids. Trimming took 3 bases from V and 1 from J, leaving 12 bases between them.

The chain joins TRBV7-2 to TRBJ2-1; no firm D call. The CDR3 spans 14 residues. The ends were cut back, 3 bases at V and 6 bases at J, with 12 bases in the middle. In germline, CDR1 is SGHTA, CDR2 FQGNSA. The CDR3 DNA reads as TGTGCCAGCAGCTTGGCGAGGTTTAGCAATGAGCAGTTCTTC. This gives the protein CASSLARFSNEQFF.

The rearrangement joins TRBV5-1 to TRBJ2-7, with D hard to call. Germline-derived CDR1 and CDR2 are SGHRS and YFSETQ. The CDR3 is 14 residues long. V gave up 0 bases and J gave up 0 bases, with 7 bases separating them. The CDR3 DNA reads as TGCGCCAGCAGCTTGGCGGTCGACTCCTACGAGCAGTACTTC. This gives the protein CASSLAVDSYEQYF.

The rearrangement uses TRBV30 and TRBJ1-5; the D is unclear. V lost 3 bases and J lost 4, with 7 bases in between. This CDR3 has 12 residues. CDR1 and CDR2 from the germline V gene are GTSNPN and SVGIG (reference sequence). CDR3 amino acids: CAWSLNNQPQHF. CDR3 bases: TGTGCCTGGAGCCTAAATAATCAGCCCCAGCATTTT.

The chain recombines TRBV7-6 with TRBJ2-7; unclear D gene. Germline assignment: CDR1 SGHVS and CDR2 FNYEAQ. This CDR3 region has 14 residues. Trimming pared 0 bases from V and 0 bases from J, leaving 6 bases between. CDR3 amino acids: CASSLAPVSYEQYF. The CDR3 bases are TGTGCCAGCAGCTTAGCGCCAGTCTCCTACGAGCAGTACTTC.

The rearrangement uses TRBV11-3 and TRBJ2-5, with unresolved D. V lost 1 base and J lost 0, with 6 bases in between. The CDR3 has 14 amino acids. Germline CDR1 and CDR2: SGHNT and YENEEA. The DNA of the CDR3 is TGTGCCAGCAGCTTAGCCGGGTACCAAGAGACCCAGTACTTC. Translating gives CASSLAGYQETQYF.